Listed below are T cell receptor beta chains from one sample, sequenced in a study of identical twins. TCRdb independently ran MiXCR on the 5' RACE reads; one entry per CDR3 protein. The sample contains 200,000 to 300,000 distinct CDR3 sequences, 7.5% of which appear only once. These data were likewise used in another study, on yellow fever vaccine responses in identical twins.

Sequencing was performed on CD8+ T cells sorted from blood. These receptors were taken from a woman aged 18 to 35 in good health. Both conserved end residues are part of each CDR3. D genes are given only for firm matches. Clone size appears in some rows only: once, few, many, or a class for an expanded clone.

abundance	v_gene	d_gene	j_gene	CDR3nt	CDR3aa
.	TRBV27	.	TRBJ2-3	TGTGCCAGCAGTTGGGGTCGGGACCAGCCGGATAGCACAGATACGCAGTATTTT	CASSWGRDQPDSTDTQYF
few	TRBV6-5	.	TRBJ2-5	TGTGCCAGCAGTTTACAGGCCTTCGGGGAGACCCAGTACTTC	CASSLQAFGETQYF
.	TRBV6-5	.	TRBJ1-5	TGTGCCAGCAGTTTAGCACAGGGACTGGATCAGCCCCAGCATTTT	CASSLAQGLDQPQHF
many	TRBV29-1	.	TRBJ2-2	TGCAGCGTTCTCGACAGGAACACCGGGGAGCTGTTTTTT	CSVLDRNTGELFF
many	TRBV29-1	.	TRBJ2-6	TGCAGCGTGATATGGGCTGGGGCCAACGTCCTGACTTTC	CSVIWAGANVLTF
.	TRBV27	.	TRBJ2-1	TGTGCCAGCAGTTTAGGCGGGGTGGCAACCAATGAGCAGTTCTTC	CASSLGGVATNEQFF
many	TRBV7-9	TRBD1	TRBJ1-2	TGTGCCAGCAGCTCCGGGACAGCGACGAACTATGGCTACACCTTC	CASSSGTATNYGYTF
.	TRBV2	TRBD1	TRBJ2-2	TGTGCCAGCACTCCCGGGACAGGGGGCCTAAACACCGGGGAGCTGTTTTTT	CASTPGTGGLNTGELFF
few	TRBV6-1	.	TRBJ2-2	TGTGCCAGCAAGGAATTCGATCCAGAGACCACGCCCGGGGAGCTGTTTTTT	CASKEFDPETTPGELFF
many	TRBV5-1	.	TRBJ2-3	TGCGCCAGCAGCTTGGAGGCTTCGGGCACAGATACGCAGTATTTT	CASSLEASGTDTQYF
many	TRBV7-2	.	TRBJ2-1	TGTGCCAGCAGCCTACCTAGGGGGGATGAGCAGTTCTTC	CASSLPRGDEQFF
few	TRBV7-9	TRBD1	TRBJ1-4	TGTGCCAGCAGCCCCCCAGGGGGCTTTGTTGAAAAACTGTTTTTT	CASSPPGGFVEKLFF
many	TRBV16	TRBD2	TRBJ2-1	TGTGCCAGCAGCCCCCCCGGAGCGGGGGCGAACTACAATGAGCAGTTCTTC	CASSPPGAGANYNEQFF
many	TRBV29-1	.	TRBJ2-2	TGCAGCGCCTTCGACGGATCCGGGGAGCTGTTTTTT	CSAFDGSGELFF
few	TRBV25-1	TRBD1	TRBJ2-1	TGTGCCAGCAGTGAGGAGACAGGGAGTTCGGATGAGCAGTTCTTC	CASSEETGSSDEQFF
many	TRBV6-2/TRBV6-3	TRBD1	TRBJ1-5	TGTGCCAGCAGTTCCGGACAGGATTTTCAGCCCCAGCATTTT	CASSSGQDFQPQHF
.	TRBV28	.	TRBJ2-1	TGTGCCAGCAGTTTATTTAGTTTTTACAATGAGCAGTTCTTC	CASSLFSFYNEQFF
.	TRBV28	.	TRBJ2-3	TGTGCCAGCAGTTACCTAGCCCAGGGCACAGATACGCAGTATTTT	CASSYLAQGTDTQYF
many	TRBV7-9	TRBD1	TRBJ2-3	TGTGCCAGCAGCGCGGGACAGGGTCTTAGAGATACGCAGTATTTT	CASSAGQGLRDTQYF
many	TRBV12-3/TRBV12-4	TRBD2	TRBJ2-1	TGTGCCAGCAGTCCCAGCGGGGAAGAGTTCTTC	CASSPSGEEFF
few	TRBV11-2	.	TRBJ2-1	TGTGCCAGCAGCAACGGGGGCCTTCGTAACAATGAGCAGTTCTTC	CASSNGGLRNNEQFF
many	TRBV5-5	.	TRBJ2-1	TGTGCCAGCAGCTTGGTAAACACCAATGAGCAGTTCTTC	CASSLVNTNEQFF
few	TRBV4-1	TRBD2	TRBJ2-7	TGCGCCAGCAGCCAAGTCGGACTAGCGGCCTCCTACGAGCAGTACTTC	CASSQVGLAASYEQYF
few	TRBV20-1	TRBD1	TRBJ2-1	TGCAGTGCTCAAAGGTTCCAGGGGGCAATTGTTGAGCAGTTCTTC	CSAQRFQGAIVEQFF
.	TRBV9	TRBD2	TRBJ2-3	TGTGCCAGCAGCGTAGATCCATCGGGGCTAGCGGGGGAGCTCCGAACAGATACGCAGTATTTT	CASSVDPSGLAGELRTDTQYF
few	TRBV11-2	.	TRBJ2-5	TGTGCCAGCAGCTTAGGTAGCCAGACCCAGTACTTC	CASSLGSQTQYF
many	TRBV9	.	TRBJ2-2	TGTGCCAGCAGCGTACCCTCGGACGGGGAGCTGTTTTTT	CASSVPSDGELFF
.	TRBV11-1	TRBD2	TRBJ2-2	TGTGCCAGCACCCCCGGGACTAGCGGTCTTCGTTGGACAGCCGGGGAGCTGTTTTTT	CASTPGTSGLRWTAGELFF
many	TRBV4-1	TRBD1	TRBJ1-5	TGCGCCAGCAGCCTCAGGGGGCTAGGAAATCAGCCCCAGCATTTT	CASSLRGLGNQPQHF
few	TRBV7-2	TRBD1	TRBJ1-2	TGTGCCAGCAGCGCGACCGGGACAGGCTATGGCTACACCTTC	CASSATGTGYGYTF
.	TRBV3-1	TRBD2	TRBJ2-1	TGTGCCAGCAGCCTCGACGCTAGCGGGGTCTACAATGAGCAGTTCTTC	CASSLDASGVYNEQFF
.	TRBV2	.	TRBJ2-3	TGTGCCAGCAGTGAAAAGCGATCAGGGAGCGAGACAGATACGCAGTATTTT	CASSEKRSGSETDTQYF
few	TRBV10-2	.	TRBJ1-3	TGCGCCAGCAGTAGGACATACTCTGGAAACACCATATATTTT	CASSRTYSGNTIYF
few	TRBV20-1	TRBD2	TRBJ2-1	TGCAGTGCTCCTGGGACTAGCGGGGATGTATCTGAGCAGTTCTTC	CSAPGTSGDVSEQFF
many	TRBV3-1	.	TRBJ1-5	TGTGCCAGCAGCCAAGATATAGGGATTACAGGTAATCAGCCCCAGCATTTT	CASSQDIGITGNQPQHF
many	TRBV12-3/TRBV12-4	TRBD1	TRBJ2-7	TGTGCCAGCAGCATGCGGGACAGGGGGCTTTACGAGCAGTACTTC	CASSMRDRGLYEQYF
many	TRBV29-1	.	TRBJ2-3	TGCAGCGTTGAAGACACAGACCTTAGCACAGATACGCAGTATTTT	CSVEDTDLSTDTQYF